These 16 T cell receptor beta chains share one sample of origin, sequenced in a study of OX40 agonist ivuxolimab in advanced cancers. Receptors were amplified or captured by the immunoSEQ multiplex PCR assay. TCRdb took over this immuneACCESS table, retaining in-frame rearrangements with V and J assigned. Such tables are incomplete; in checked studies, under half of the missing clones stem from an unresolved V gene, and the remainder is unexplained. Here the sample has about 65,000 clones; around 90% occur a single time. In total, the top ten clones hold 0.38% of the sample. This material consisted of CD4+ or CD8+ T cells sorted from blood, taken in a trial of the OX40 agonist ivuxolimab. These receptors all stem from an adult with an advanced solid tumor such as melanoma, head and neck, liver or kidney cancer.

V usage is TRBV19 and J usage is TRBJ1-1; D possibly corresponds to TRBD1 (6 bases). Germline V gene sequence: CDR1 LNHDA, CDR2 SQIVND (reference sequence). V dropped 3 bases and J dropped 11 bases, with 22 bases sitting between them. The CDR3 is made up of 15 amino acids. The CDR3 DNA reads TGTGCCAGTAGTATCGGAAGGGCCCAAGGGGGGAATGCTTTCTTT. It yields the protein CASSIGRAQGGNAFF.

V gene TRBV9 combines with J gene TRBJ1-4, with D unclear. Germline values: CDR1 SGDLS, CDR2 YYNGEE. V dropped 2 bases and J dropped 8 bases, with 13 bases sitting between them. The CDR3 runs 14 residues. In DNA, the CDR3 is TGTGCCAGCAGCGTGGGTGGCCCGGGGGAAAAACTGTTTTTT. Its translation is CASSVGGPGEKLFF.

The genes are TRBV2 and TRBJ2-7; 7 bases agree with TRBD1. The CDR3 sequence is 16 residues long. Per germline, CDR1 SNHLY and CDR2 FYNNEI. V shed 4 bases and J 2 bases; nucleotides not matched to a gene: 11. CDR3 DNA sequence: TGTGCCAGCAGTGCGGTGACAGGGAGTTTGCCCTACGAGCAGTACTTC. Protein sequence: CASSAVTGSLPYEQYF.

DNA of the CDR3: TGCAGCGGTAGGACAGGGGGGGACTATGGCTACACCTTC. Its protein is CSGRTGGDYGYTF. The chain employs TRBV29-1 and TRBJ1-2, with 10 bases that match TRBD1. CDR3 length equals 13 residues. V was pared by 7 bases and J by 3 bases, with 5 bases of the junction left unmatched. The V gene's germline CDR1 is SQVTM and CDR2 ANQGSEA.

The chain employs TRBV7-9 and TRBJ2-5, with 8 positions matching TRBD1. The CDR3 extends over 15 amino acids. Germline V gives CDR1 SEHNR, CDR2 FQNEAQ (reference sequence). V was clipped by 5 bases and J by 1 base; unmatched bases: 6. CDR3 bases: TGTGCCAGCAGCCACTGGGGACAGGTCCAAGAGACCCAGTACTTC. This codes for CASSHWGQVQETQYF.

The rearrangement links TRBV18 to TRBJ2-3; 7 bases are shared with TRBD2. V shed 2 bases, J shed 1 base, and the junction held 12 bases outside the gene matches. The germline V gene encodes CDR1 KGHSH and CDR2 LQKENI. This CDR3 region has 18 residues. The CDR3 loop reads CASSPGTGLAVRTDTQYF. CDR3 coding DNA: TGTGCCAGCTCACCAGGGACGGGGCTAGCGGTCCGCACAGATACGCAGTATTTT.

CDR3: CASSSLRRAQREQYF. CDR3 bases: TGTGCCAGCAGCTCCCTACGCCGGGCCCAGCGGGAGCAGTACTTC. This chain joins TRBV11-2 and TRBJ2-7, with TRBD2 as a possible D gene (5 bases). Germline-derived CDR1 and CDR2 are SGHAT and FQNNGV. There are 15 residues in the CDR3. V gave up 4 bases and J gave up 7 bases, with 20 bases separating them. The complete variable domain, with remaining parts taken from reference TRBV11-2 and TRBJ2-7, reads EAGVAQSPRYKIIEKRQSVAFWCNPISGHATLYWYQQILGQGPKLLIQFQNNGVVDDSQLPKDRFSAERLKGVDSTLKIQPAKLEDSAVYLCASSSLRRAQREQYFGPGTRLTVT.

The J gene is TRBJ2-7, the V gene TRBV7-2; maybe TRBD2 (6 bases). The ends were cut back, 2 bases at V and 2 bases at J, with 19 bases in the middle. The CDR3 has 17 residues. CDR1 is SGHTA and CDR2 is FQGNSA in the germline V gene. CDR3 in DNA: TGTGCCAGCAGCTTATTCTCGAGGGCGGGGCTAACCTACGAGCAGTACTTC. Protein product: CASSLFSRAGLTYEQYF.

This chain joins TRBV5-1 and TRBJ2-3, with 16 bases matching TRBD2. Trimming cost V 5 bases and J 4 bases; bases outside gene matches: 4. This CDR3 is 16 amino acids long. Looked up from germline, CDR1 is SGHRS and CDR2 is YFSETQ. CDR3 loop: CASRAGTSGGADTQYF. The CDR3 nucleotides are TGCGCCAGCAGGGCCGGGACTAGCGGGGGGGCAGATACGCAGTATTTT.

The chain carries TRBV5-6 and TRBJ2-2; 8 positions match TRBD2. This CDR3 region has 19 residues. V lost 4 bases, J lost 1 base, and 15 bases stayed unmatched. Germline V gene sequence: CDR1 SGHDT, CDR2 YYEEEE. Here the CDR3 DNA reads TGTGCCAGCAGCCCCGAGATTTTCAGCGGGGGCCAGAACACCGGGGAGCTGTTTTTT. Its protein product is CASSPEIFSGGQNTGELFF.

The genes are TRBV10-3 and TRBJ1-6, with a weak D call TRBD1 (6 bases). This CDR3 is 13 amino acids long. The V and J ends lost 11 bases and 10 bases respectively, with 18 bases between them. Looked up from germline, CDR1 is ENHRY and CDR2 is SYGVKD. CDR3 amino acids: CAARGLLRSPLHF. The CDR3, as DNA: TGTGCCGCGCGGGGGCTTTTACGGTCACCCCTCCACTTT.

This rearrangement joins TRBV30 to TRBJ2-2; D remains unclear. V shed 4 bases and J shed 0 bases, with 9 bases lying between them. The CDR3 covers 14 residues. Germline CDR1 GTSNPN, CDR2 SVGIG (reference sequence). The CDR3 coding sequence is TGTGCCTGGAATCCAGCCACGAACACCGGGGAGCTGTTTTTT. It codes for CAWNPATNTGELFF. The complete variable domain, with remaining parts taken from reference TRBV30 and TRBJ2-2, reads SQTIHQWPATLVQPVGSPLSLECTVEGTSNPNLYWYRQAAGRGLQLLFYSVGIGQISSEVPQNLSASRPQDRQFILSSKKLLLSDSGFYLCAWNPATNTGELFFGEGSRLTVL.

The rearrangement uses TRBV7-3 and TRBJ1-6, with D possibly TRBD1 on 5 matching bases. V was clipped by 2 bases and J by 7 bases, with 27 bases between them. The germline CDR1 and CDR2 sequences are SGHTA and FQGTGA. The CDR3 spans 20 residues. The CDR3 protein is CASSLSPGETYRSDNSPLHF. CDR3 in DNA: TGTGCCAGCAGCTTATCCCCCGGGGAGACTTACAGGTCCGACAATTCACCCCTCCACTTT.

This clone has only one observation. The J gene is TRBJ2-1, the V gene TRBV29-1, with D perhaps matching TRBD1 (7 bases). The length of the CDR3 is 12 residues. Germline assignment: CDR1 SQVTM and CDR2 ANQGSEA. V was pared by 7 bases and J by 8 bases, with 15 bases between. CDR3 coding DNA: TGCAGCGCCAGGGCAGGGGGGCATGAGCAGTTCTTC. It codes for CSARAGGHEQFF.

The chain combines TRBV9 with TRBJ2-7, with no clear D. The CDR3 has 15 amino acids. Trimming took 3 bases from V and 0 from J, leaving 13 bases between them. Germline V gives CDR1 SGDLS, CDR2 YYNGEE. This CDR3 is CASSASPTDSYEQYF. As DNA, the CDR3 is TGTGCCAGCAGCGCTTCCCCTACGGACTCCTACGAGCAGTACTTC.

The genes are TRBV5-4 and TRBJ2-3, with 11 bases aligning to TRBD2. CDR1 is SGHNT, CDR2 YYREEE, per germline (reference sequence). The trim removed 0 bases at V and 5 bases at J, leaving 11 bases unmatched. The CDR3 extends over 18 amino acids. CDR3 in amino acids: CASSLAGRIAGGQDTQYF. As DNA, the CDR3 is TGTGCCAGCAGCTTGGCCGGGAGGATAGCGGGGGGGCAAGATACGCAGTATTTT.